This T cell receptor beta chain was sequenced in a study of T-cell reconstitution after alpha-beta-depleted transplantation in children. The library targeted TCRbeta and was prepared with unique molecular identifiers. Each CDR3 protein gets one entry after TCRdb re-called the PCR reads with MiXCR. Found here are about 420,000 distinct CDR3 sequences, approximately 11% of them singletons; the top ten hold nearly 5.5%. Germline V CDR1 and CDR2: MNHEY, SMNVEV (reference sequence). This CDR3 contains 15 residues. The V and J ends lost 3 bases and 3 bases respectively, with 12 bases between them. The chain is built from TRBV27 and TRBJ2-1; D is uncertain. Material: PBMCs from the stem cell graft donor, obtained from the stem cell graft. This TCR derives from a human donor who donated a stem cell graft to a child with acute myeloid leukemia. The CDR3 DNA reads as TGTGCCAGCAGTTTCGGTGCGTCCTTCTACAATGAGCAGTTCTTC. Its protein is CASSFGASFYNEQFF.